Each of the 16 T cell receptor beta chains below was sequenced from the same sample in a study of cytomegalovirus exposure and HLA in healthy donors. Primers for the PCR totalled 60 Vbeta and 13 Jbeta. Profiling relied on immunoSEQ multiplex PCR, and the TCRdb table lists in-frame clones only, not all of them. The data contain fewer than 120,000 clones, about four fifths of them seen just once; the ten biggest clones take up around 2.9%. The specimen sequenced was PBMCs. All receptors derive from a woman in her fifties or sixties in good health and CMV-seropositive.

This clone has only one observation. The CDR3 loop reads CAISDPDSQETQYF. For the CDR3, the DNA is TGTGCCATCAGTGATCCGGACAGCCAAGAGACCCAGTACTTC. This rearrangement joins TRBV10-3 to TRBJ2-5; weak D call: TRBD1 (6 bases). Trimming took off 3 bases at V and 1 base at J, with 9 bases between the two ends. This CDR3 has 14 residues. Germline V gives CDR1 ENHRY, CDR2 SYGVKD.

The V gene is TRBV7-2, the J gene TRBJ1-5, with 10 bases lining up with TRBD1. This CDR3 comprises 15 residues. Germline CDR1 is SGHTA and CDR2 is FQGNSA. Trimming cost V 4 bases and J 5 bases; bases outside gene matches: 5. The chain's CDR3 is CASSYGQGGYQPQHF. The CDR3, as DNA: TGTGCCAGCAGCTATGGACAGGGGGGCTATCAGCCCCAGCATTTT.

The J gene is TRBJ2-7, the V gene TRBV10-3; TRBD1 agrees at 8 bases. Germline V lookup: CDR1 ENHRY, CDR2 SYGVKD. The CDR3 has 15 residues. V lost 4 bases, J lost 5 bases, and 10 bases stayed unmatched. Written as DNA, the CDR3 is TGTGCCATCAGTGCCCAACCCGGGACAGGCAACGAGCAGTACTTC. This gives the protein CAISAQPGTGNEQYF.

V is TRBV11-1 and J is TRBJ2-7; D uncertain. Trimming pared 5 bases from V and 5 bases from J, leaving 7 bases between. The CDR3 consists of 11 residues. CDR1 and CDR2 from the germline V gene are SGHAT and FQDESV (reference sequence). The CDR3 region has the DNA TGTGCCAGCAGCCCCCGGGACGAGCAGTACTTC. It codes for CASSPRDEQYF.

This clone was detected once. The chain has TRBV5-1 and TRBJ2-3, with D perhaps matching TRBD2 (6 bases). Germline V gene sequence: CDR1 SGHRS, CDR2 YFSETQ. V lost 5 bases to trimming and J lost 7 bases, with 17 bases between them. CDR3 size: 14 residues. The CDR3 sequence: CASSTGTLLNTQYF. CDR3 in DNA: TGCGCCAGCAGTACCGGGACTCTCCTTAATACGCAGTATTTT.

The gene calls are TRBV27 and TRBJ2-7; 9 bases agree with TRBD1. The CDR3 loop spans 17 amino acids. Germline trimming cut 6 bases from V and 5 bases from J; bases unmatched to any gene: 17. Germline CDR1 reads MNHEY; CDR2 reads SMNVEV (reference sequence). CDR3 nucleotides: TGTGCCAGCAGAACCCAATTACAGGGGGCGCGTTTCGACGAGCAGTACTTC. Protein product: CASRTQLQGARFDEQYF.

This sequence joins TRBV5-5 and TRBJ1-2, with 10 bases aligning to TRBD1. Germline V CDR1 and CDR2: SGHKS, YYEKEE (reference sequence). The CDR3 is 15 amino acids. V shed 4 bases and J 4 bases; nucleotides not matched to a gene: 7. Written as DNA, the CDR3 is TGTGCCAGCAGCCTACGGACAGGGGGTTCCTATGGCTACACCTTC. Protein sequence: CASSLRTGGSYGYTF.

The V gene is TRBV5-1, the J gene TRBJ2-3, with 12 bases lining up with TRBD2. Trimming at V came to 0 bases and at J to 1 base, leaving 6 bases not matched to a gene. The germline V gene has CDR1 SGHRS and CDR2 YFSETQ. The CDR3 length is 18 residues. The CDR3 loop reads CASSLGTLAGGGTDTQYF. CDR3 nucleotides: TGCGCCAGCAGCTTGGGGACGCTAGCGGGAGGGGGCACAGATACGCAGTATTTT.

CDR3 sequence: CASSPNVDNEQYF. CDR3 nucleotide sequence: TGTGCCAGCAGCCCGAATGTGGACAACGAGCAGTACTTC. The V gene is TRBV14, the J gene TRBJ2-7; perhaps TRBD1 as D (5 bases). The ends were cut back, 4 bases at V and 5 bases at J, with 12 bases in the middle. Looked up from germline, CDR1 is SGHDN and CDR2 is FVKESK. This CDR3 has 13 residues.

The rearrangement uses TRBV29-1 and TRBJ1-2; no firm D call. The CDR3 sequence is 11 residues long. Germline lookup yields CDR1 SQVTM and CDR2 ANQGSEA. Trimming took 5 bases from V and 4 from J, leaving 8 bases between them. The CDR3: CSVQESYGYTF. CDR3 in DNA: TGCAGCGTTCAGGAATCCTATGGCTACACCTTC. Complete variable domain (other parts from reference TRBV29-1 and TRBJ1-2): SAVISQKPSRDICQRGTSLTIQCQVDSQVTMMFWYRQQPGQSLTLIATANQGSEATYESGFVIDKFPISRPNLTFSTLTVSNMSPEDSSIYLCSVQESYGYTFGSGTRLTVV.

The chain recombines TRBV6-1 with TRBJ2-1, with 8 bases lining up with TRBD2. This CDR3 has 16 amino acids. J was trimmed by 4 bases and V by 4 bases; bases with no gene match: 9. Looked up from germline, CDR1 is MNHNS and CDR2 is SASEGT. CDR3 protein: CASSGRAGALYNEQFF. For the CDR3, the DNA is TGTGCCAGCAGTGGTAGAGCGGGAGCCCTTTACAATGAGCAGTTCTTC.

V and J are TRBV4-1 and TRBJ2-2; maybe TRBD2 (5 bases). Trimming removed 0 bases from V and 0 bases from J, with 11 bases in between. From germline, CDR1 is MGHRA and CDR2 YSYEKL. The CDR3 runs 17 residues. CDR3 DNA sequence: TGCGCCAGCAGCCAAGATCATCGGGGAGCGAACACCGGGGAGCTGTTTTTT. Protein product: CASSQDHRGANTGELFF.

J is TRBJ1-2 and V is TRBV5-1; no firm D call. Germline CDR1 reads SGHRS; CDR2 reads YFSETQ. CDR3 size: 13 residues. Trimming left V 5 bases short and J 2 bases short, with 10 bases between. The CDR3 bases are TGCGCCAGCAGGGCGAACAGCAACTATGGCTACACCTTC. This gives the protein CASRANSNYGYTF.

The V call is TRBV4-2, the J call TRBJ2-5; no clear D. The V end lost 0 bases, the J end lost 7 bases, and 6 bases lay between the germline ends. Germline CDR1 is LGHNA and CDR2 is YNFKEQ. The CDR3 contains 12 residues. CDR3 protein: CASSQDPRTQYF. DNA of the CDR3: TGTGCCAGCAGCCAAGATCCTCGGACCCAGTACTTC.

CDR3 sequence: CASSLRPRDRGVETQYF. The CDR3 nucleotides are TGCGCCAGCAGCTTGCGTCCTAGGGACAGGGGAGTTGAGACCCAGTACTTC. V usage is TRBV5-1 and J usage is TRBJ2-5, with 10 positions matching TRBD1. The V gene's germline CDR1 is SGHRS and CDR2 YFSETQ. This CDR3 comprises 17 residues. V lost 1 base to trimming and J lost 5 bases; unmatched junction nucleotides: 11.

J is TRBJ1-1 and V is TRBV15, with 9 positions matching TRBD1. Germline lookup yields CDR1 LNHNV and CDR2 YYDKDF (reference sequence). Unmatched junction bases numbered 4, after V lost 1 base and J lost 4 bases. This CDR3 has 15 residues. The CDR3 region is CATSRGQGVATEAFF. CDR3 bases: TGTGCCACCAGCAGAGGACAGGGGGTTGCCACTGAAGCTTTCTTT.